The 3 T cell receptor beta chains reported below all come from one sample, sequenced in a study of blood T cell repertoires in COVID-19. Clones were sequenced by immunoSEQ multiplex PCR, and TCRdb holds only the in-frame ones, with some missing. The repertoire holds roughly 20,000 clones, with roughly 90% as singletons. The sequenced sample consisted of peripheral blood. These receptor sequences come from a human donor in a cohort sampled during active COVID-19. The donor label of this sample is uncertain.

The rearrangement joins TRBV5-1 to TRBJ1-4; 10 bases are a match to TRBD1. CDR1 and CDR2 (germline): SGHRS, YFSETQ. The length of the CDR3 is 17 residues. Trimming took 3 bases from V and 5 from J; bases not matched to a gene: 10. DNA for the CDR3: TGCGCCAGCAGCTCAACCGGGACAGGGGTCGGGAATGAAAAACTGTTTTTT. Residues: CASSSTGTGVGNEKLFF.

The rearrangement joins TRBV6-1 to TRBJ2-1; perhaps TRBD2 as D (6 bases). The germline V and J ends were trimmed by 4 bases and 4 bases, with 17 bases remaining between them. There are 16 residues in the CDR3. Germline values: CDR1 MNHNS, CDR2 SASEGT. The CDR3 here is CASSGAGTHGYNEQFF. In DNA form, the CDR3 reads TGTGCCAGCAGTGGAGCCGGGACTCACGGATACAATGAGCAGTTCTTC.

The rearrangement joins TRBV4-1 to TRBJ2-3; D not certain. V lost 0 bases, J lost 0 bases, and 10 bases lay in between. The V gene's germline CDR1 is MGHRA and CDR2 YSYEKL. The CDR3 totals 16 residues. In nucleotides, the CDR3 is TGCGCCAGCAGCCAAGAGTCCAAGCCCAGCACAGATACGCAGTATTTT. Translating it yields CASSQESKPSTDTQYF.